This T cell receptor (beta chain) was identified during a study of blood T cell repertoires in COVID-19 (dated by TCRdb to between 2020 and 2021). Study-level background: Collaborator samples came from the United States, Italy and Spain and covered acute and convalescent phases of COVID-19. The material from the prospective study consisted of cDNA or gDNA derived from T cells, B-cell-depleted T cells, or PBMCs. The sample metadata nearly always contained a de-identified subject ID, COVID-19 status, age in years and sex. A freely available public database, intended as a resource for researchers studying the immune response to SARS-CoV-2, is where the repertoires were released. Subjects who had been exposed to COVID-19, were actively infected with it, or had recovered from it provided the deeply sampled blood TCRbeta repertoires that made up the dataset. HLA class I and class II types, where available, came from metadata supplied by the sample provider rather than from assay-based typing. Samples came from the ongoing ImmuneRACE study (first 160 participants) plus 1,254 subjects from 6 global collaborators.

TCRbeta CDR3 regions were amplified from genomic DNA by means of the immunoSEQ Assay, a bias-controlled multiplex PCR. The published analysis was carried out like this. The number of nucleated cells in each sample was estimated from the amplification of reference gene primers within the assay. Sequence reads were collapsed and filtered to measure the absolute abundance of every unique TCRbeta CDR3 rearrangement. Productive Simpson clonality was computed per sample as the square root of Simpson's diversity index over productive rearrangements. The clones in this table, taken by TCRdb from immuneACCESS, are in-frame only. Not every clone is retained; where verified, under half of the shortfall comes from an unresolved V gene, and the cause of the rest is unknown. For V, J and clone size, that table is used; D and trimming come from the DNA. The table for this sample lists over 85,000 clones; about 85% of them were counted only once. The ten largest clonotypes hold 20% to 25% of the sample.

Collaborating institutions collected whole blood in K2EDTA tubes following their own protocols. For TCRbeta analysis, collaborator samples were shipped as frozen whole blood, as isolated PBMCs, or as DNA extracted from either sample type. Study-level results and caveats: The amount of clinical and demographic metadata varied by source and participant and was provided uncurated.

This clone was picked up one time. Its antigen specificity is not known. Within one base of it there is no much larger clone, and no base qualities were kept. For this chain, trimming is 4 bases at the V end and 5 bases at the J end, and the number of junction bases without a gene match is 2. The CDR3 starts with the cysteine, ends with the phenylalanine, and has 14 residues. Only the CDR3 DNA is retained, 42 bases long and in frame from the first base. The germline V gene yields MDHEN for CDR1 and SYDVKM for CDR2. The sequence joins TRBV28 to TRBJ2-5, with TRBD2 identical over 12 junction bases. The source of this sequence is a human donor in a cohort sampled during active COVID-19. Input material: peripheral blood. In nucleotides, the sequence is TGTGCCAGCAGTTGGACTAGCGGGATCGAGACCCAGTACTTC. Its product reads: CASSWTSGIETQYF.